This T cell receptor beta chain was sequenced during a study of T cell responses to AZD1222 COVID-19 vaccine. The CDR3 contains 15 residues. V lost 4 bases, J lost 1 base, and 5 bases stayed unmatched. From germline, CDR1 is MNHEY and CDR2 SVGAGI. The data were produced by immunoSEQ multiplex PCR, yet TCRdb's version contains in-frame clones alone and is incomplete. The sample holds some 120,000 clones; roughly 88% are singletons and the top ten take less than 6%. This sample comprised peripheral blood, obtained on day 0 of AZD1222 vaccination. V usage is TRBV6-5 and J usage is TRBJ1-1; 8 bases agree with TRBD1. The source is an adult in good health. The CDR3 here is CASSSRTGWNTEAFF. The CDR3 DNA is TGTGCCAGCAGTTCCCGGACAGGGTGGAACACTGAAGCTTTCTTT.